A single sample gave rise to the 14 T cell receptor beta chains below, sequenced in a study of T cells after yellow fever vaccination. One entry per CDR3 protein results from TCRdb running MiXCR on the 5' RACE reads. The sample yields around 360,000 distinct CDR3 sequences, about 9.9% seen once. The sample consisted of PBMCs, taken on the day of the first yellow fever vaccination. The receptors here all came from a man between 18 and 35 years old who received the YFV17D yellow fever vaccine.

CDR3 coding DNA: TGTGCCAGCAGTTTAGTATCCAGGACAGTCCAAGAGACCCAGTACTTC. Its protein product is CASSLVSRTVQETQYF. The chain uses TRBV12-3 or TRBV12-4 and TRBJ2-5; D possibly corresponds to TRBD1 (6 bases). V lost 1 base to trimming and J lost 1 base, with 13 bases between them. This CDR3 spans 16 amino acids.

In nucleotides, the CDR3 is TGTGCCAGCAGCCTCCAATGGGGTTCTGGGGCCAACGTCCTGACTTTC. This codes for CASSLQWGSGANVLTF. The rearrangement uses TRBV7-6 and TRBJ2-6, with D unclear. The V gene lost 5 bases and the J gene lost 1 base, with 12 bases spanning the gap. CDR1 SGHVS and CDR2 FNYEAQ come from the germline V gene. CDR3 size: 16 residues.

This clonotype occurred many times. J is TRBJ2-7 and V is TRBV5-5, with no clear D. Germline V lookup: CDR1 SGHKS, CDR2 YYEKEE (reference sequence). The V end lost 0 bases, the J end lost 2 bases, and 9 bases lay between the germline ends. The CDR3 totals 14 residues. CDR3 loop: CASSLGGFAYEQYV. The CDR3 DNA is TGTGCCAGCAGCTTGGGTGGGTTCGCCTACGAGCAGTACGTC.

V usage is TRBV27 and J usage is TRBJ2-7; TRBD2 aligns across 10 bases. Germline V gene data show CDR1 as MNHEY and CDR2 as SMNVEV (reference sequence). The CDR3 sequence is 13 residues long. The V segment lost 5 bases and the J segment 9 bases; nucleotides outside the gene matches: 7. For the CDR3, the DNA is TGTGCCAGCAGTATAGCGGGGGGCGGTTTGCAGTACGTC. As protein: CASSIAGGGLQYV.

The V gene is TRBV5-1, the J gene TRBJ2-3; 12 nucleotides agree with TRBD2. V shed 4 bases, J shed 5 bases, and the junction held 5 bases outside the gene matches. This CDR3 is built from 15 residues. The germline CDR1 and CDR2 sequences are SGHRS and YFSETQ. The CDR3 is CASSASGGVQDTQYF. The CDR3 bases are TGCGCCAGCAGCGCTAGCGGGGGGGTTCAAGATACGCAGTATTTT. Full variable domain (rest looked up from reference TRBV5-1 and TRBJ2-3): KAGVTQTPRYLIKTRGQQVTLSCSPISGHRSVSWYQQTPGQGLQFLFEYFSETQRNKGNFPGRFSGRQFSNSRSEMNVSTLELGDSALYLCASSASGGVQDTQYFGPGTRLTVL.

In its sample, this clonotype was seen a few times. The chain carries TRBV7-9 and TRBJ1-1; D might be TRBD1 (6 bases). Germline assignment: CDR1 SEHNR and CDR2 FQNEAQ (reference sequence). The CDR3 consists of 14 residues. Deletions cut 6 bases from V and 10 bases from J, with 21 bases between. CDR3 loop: CASRKAPIGGRAFF. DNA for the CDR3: TGTGCCAGCAGGAAGGCGCCAATCGGGGGGCGAGCTTTCTTT.

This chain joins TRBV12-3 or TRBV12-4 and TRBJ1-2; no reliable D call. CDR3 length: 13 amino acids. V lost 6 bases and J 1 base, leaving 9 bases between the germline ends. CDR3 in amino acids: CASSQMINYGYTF. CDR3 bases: TGTGCCAGCAGCCAGATGATTAACTATGGCTACACCTTC.

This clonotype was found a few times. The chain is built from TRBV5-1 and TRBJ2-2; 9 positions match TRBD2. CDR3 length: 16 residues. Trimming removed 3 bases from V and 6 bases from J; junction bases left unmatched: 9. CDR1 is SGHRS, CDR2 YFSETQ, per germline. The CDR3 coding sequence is TGCGCCAGCAGCTGGAGTCCTAGCGGGGAGGCCGGGGAGCTGTTTTTT. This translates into CASSWSPSGEAGELFF.

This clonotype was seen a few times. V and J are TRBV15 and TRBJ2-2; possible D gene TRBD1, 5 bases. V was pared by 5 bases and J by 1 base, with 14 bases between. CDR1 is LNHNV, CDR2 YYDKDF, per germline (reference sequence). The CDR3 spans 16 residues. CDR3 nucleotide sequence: TGTGCCACCAGCTTCAACCTACAGGAGAACACCGGGGAGCTGTTTTTT. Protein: CATSFNLQENTGELFF.

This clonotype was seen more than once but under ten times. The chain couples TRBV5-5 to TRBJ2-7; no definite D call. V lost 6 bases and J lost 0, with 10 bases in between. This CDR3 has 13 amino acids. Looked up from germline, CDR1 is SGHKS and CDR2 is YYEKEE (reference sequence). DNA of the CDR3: TGTGCCAGCAAACAGTTTTTCTCCTACGAGCAGTACGTC. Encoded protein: CASKQFFSYEQYV.

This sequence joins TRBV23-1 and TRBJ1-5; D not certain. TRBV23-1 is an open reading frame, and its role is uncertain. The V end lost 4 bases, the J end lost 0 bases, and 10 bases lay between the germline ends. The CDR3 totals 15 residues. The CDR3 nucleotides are TGCGCCAGCAGTCCCCAGGACTATAGCAATCAGCCCCAGCATTTT. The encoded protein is CASSPQDYSNQPQHF.

CDR3 region: CASTGTVSSYEQYV. The CDR3 DNA sequence: TGTGCCAGCACCGGGACGGTAAGCTCCTACGAGCAGTACGTC. The chain has TRBV6-1 and TRBJ2-7; TRBD1 or TRBD2 may be the D gene (5 bases each). This CDR3 has 14 amino acids. Germline V lookup: CDR1 MNHNS, CDR2 SASEGT. V was trimmed by 7 bases and J by 0 bases, leaving 13 bases between them.

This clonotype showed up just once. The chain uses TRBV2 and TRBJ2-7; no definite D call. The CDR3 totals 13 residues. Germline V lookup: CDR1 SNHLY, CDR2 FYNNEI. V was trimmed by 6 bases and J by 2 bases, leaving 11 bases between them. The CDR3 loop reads CASSRVQAYEQYV. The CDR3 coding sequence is TGTGCCAGCAGCCGAGTCCAGGCCTACGAGCAGTACGTC.

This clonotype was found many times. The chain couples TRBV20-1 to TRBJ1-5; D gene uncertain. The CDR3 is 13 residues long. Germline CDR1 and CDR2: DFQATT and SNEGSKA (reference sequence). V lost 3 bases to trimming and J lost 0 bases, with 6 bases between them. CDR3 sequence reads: CSASPDSNQPQHF. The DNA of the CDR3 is TGCAGTGCTAGTCCGGATAGCAATCAGCCCCAGCATTTT.